This TCR beta chain came from a study of shared clonotypes between healthy human individuals. Study conclusions and caveats: Naive CD4 clonotypes overlapped across a few donors at about 5%. Rarefaction showed that sequencing of sorted subsets was incomplete (despite large depth).

This clone showed up just a few times. Its antigen remains unidentified. CD45RO negativity and positive selection for CCR7 defined naive CD8 cells, a population that excluded terminally differentiated effector memory CD45RA+ cells. At a deep level, the assay was run. The table came from immunoSEQ multiplex PCR; TCRdb's copy has only in-frame clones and leaves some out. The table has millions of clones, roughly 95% seen once. The receptor's source is a man aged 18 to 30 in good health. Sequenced material: naive CD8+ T cells sorted from blood.

The CDR3 reads CASSERTGGTYEQYF. CDR3 nucleotides: TGTGCCAGCAGTGAGCGGACAGGGGGGACCTACGAGCAGTACTTC. The chain couples TRBV6-1 to TRBJ2-7; TRBD1 agrees at 10 bases. The V gene's germline CDR1 is MNHNS and CDR2 SASEGT. The CDR3 length is 15 residues. Germline trimming cut 3 bases from V and 2 bases from J; bases unmatched to any gene: 4.